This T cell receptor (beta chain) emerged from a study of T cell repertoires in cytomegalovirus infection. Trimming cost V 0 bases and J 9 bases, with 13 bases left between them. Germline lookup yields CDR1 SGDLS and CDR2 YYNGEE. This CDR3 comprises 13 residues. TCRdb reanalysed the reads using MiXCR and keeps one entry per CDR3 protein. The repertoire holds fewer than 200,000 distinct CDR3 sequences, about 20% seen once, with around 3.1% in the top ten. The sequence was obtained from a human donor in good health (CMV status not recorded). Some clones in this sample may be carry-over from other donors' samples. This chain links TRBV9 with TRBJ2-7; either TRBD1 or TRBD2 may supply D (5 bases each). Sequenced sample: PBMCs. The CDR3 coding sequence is TGTGCCAGCAGCGTAGATATAGAGGGGCTGCAGTACTTC. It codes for CASSVDIEGLQYF.